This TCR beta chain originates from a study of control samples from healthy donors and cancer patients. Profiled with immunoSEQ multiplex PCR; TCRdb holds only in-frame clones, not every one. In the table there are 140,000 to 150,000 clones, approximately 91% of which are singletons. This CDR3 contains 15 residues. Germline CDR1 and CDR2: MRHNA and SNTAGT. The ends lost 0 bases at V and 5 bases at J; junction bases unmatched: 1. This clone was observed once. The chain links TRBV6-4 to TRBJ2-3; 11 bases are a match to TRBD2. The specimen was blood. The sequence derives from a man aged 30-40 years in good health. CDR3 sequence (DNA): TGTGCCAGCAGTGACTCGGGACTAGCGGTAGATACGCAGTATTTT. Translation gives CASSDSGLAVDTQYF.